The T cell receptor (beta chain) described here comes from a study of OX40 agonist ivuxolimab in advanced cancers. Whole-study context: Intravenous ivuxolimab at 0.01 to 10 mg/kg was given to patients every 2 weeks.

Assay: immunoSEQ multiplex PCR; the TCRdb copy retains only in-frame clones and omits some. This table has some 71,000 clones, 84% appearing once. Any history of autoimmune disease or systemic immunosuppression disqualified patients. Blood was sampled at baseline, cycle 4 day 1, and cycle 7 day 1. V was pared by 4 bases and J by 2 bases, with 9 bases between. CDR3 length equals 13 residues. Germline V gene lookup returns CDR1 SEHNR and CDR2 FQNEAQ (reference sequence). The sequence came from an adult with an advanced solid tumor such as melanoma, head and neck, liver or kidney cancer. The chain carries TRBV7-9 and TRBJ2-7; D gene uncertain. The sequencing here drew on CD4+ or CD8+ T cells sorted from blood, taken in a trial of the OX40 agonist ivuxolimab. CDR3 in amino acids: CASSSTSPYEQYF. The CDR3 bases are TGTGCCAGCAGCTCGACAAGCCCCTACGAGCAGTACTTC.